These T cell receptor beta chains were read from a single sample in a study of T cell changes during pregnancy in multiple sclerosis. The method was immunoSEQ multiplex PCR; TCRdb's version includes in-frame clones alone and lacks a portion of them. The table lists around 34,000 clones, 90% of them singletons. The sequenced sample was CD8+ T cells from peripheral blood mononuclear cells, obtained before pregnancy. The receptors shown here come from a female donor with multiple sclerosis, enrolled in a pregnancy study. The CDR3 runs from the conserved cysteine through the conserved F or W. Fields, in order: D gene, clone size, V gene, J gene, CDR3 protein, CDR3 DNA. A D gene is named only where the DNA matches it firmly. Clone size is stated in some rows and not others, as once, few, many or a class when expanded.

TRBD1	-	TRBV7-9	TRBJ1-2	CASGRPRQGHGYTF	TGTGCCAGCGGGAGACCTAGACAGGGGCACGGCTACACCTTC
TRBD1	-	TRBV4-3	TRBJ2-1	CASSQYTGDRNEQFF	TGCGCCAGCAGCCAATATACAGGGGACAGGAATGAGCAGTTCTTC
-	-	TRBV6-5	TRBJ2-7	CASYSPPQGSEQYF	TGTGCCAGTTATTCACCCCCCCAGGGCAGCGAGCAGTACTTC
TRBD1	-	TRBV7-2	TRBJ1-4	CASSSQGATNEKLFF	TGTGCCAGCAGCTCTCAGGGGGCGACTAATGAAAAACTGTTTTTT
TRBD1	-	TRBV19	TRBJ1-1	CASSRDSSANTEAFF	TGTGCCAGTAGTCGGGACAGCTCGGCGAACACTGAAGCTTTCTTT
TRBD2	-	TRBV2	TRBJ2-7	CASSSGTSGYEQYF	TGTGCCAGCAGTTCTGGGACTAGCGGCTACGAGCAGTACTTC
-	-	TRBV6-6	TRBJ1-2	CASSVRVFGLGHGYTF	TGTGCCAGCAGTGTCCGTGTGTTCGGTCTGGGCCACGGCTACACCTTC
-	-	TRBV30	TRBJ1-6	CAWSVLGTRNSPLHF	TGTGCCTGGAGTGTGCTCGGGACACGGAATTCACCCCTCCACTTT
TRBD2	-	TRBV27	TRBJ2-1	CASSLSGLAHSWEQFF	TGTGCCAGCAGTTTATCGGGACTAGCCCACTCGTGGGAGCAGTTCTTC
TRBD1	-	TRBV9	TRBJ2-2	CASTGTGSGGELFF	TGTGCCAGCACCGGGACAGGATCTGGCGGGGAGCTGTTTTTT
TRBD1	once	TRBV19	TRBJ1-5	CASRPGTGAYSNQPQHF	TGTGCCAGTAGGCCAGGAACAGGGGCATATAGCAATCAGCCCCAGCATTTT
TRBD1	-	TRBV6-1	TRBJ2-7	CASSADRAPSLYEQYF	TGTGCCAGCAGTGCCGACAGGGCCCCCTCCCTCTACGAGCAGTACTTC
TRBD1	-	TRBV27	TRBJ1-2	CASSARDRVYGYTF	TGTGCCAGCAGTGCACGGGACAGGGTTTATGGCTACACCTTC
-	-	TRBV19	TRBJ1-2	CASSDTRVPGYGYTF	TGTGCCAGTAGTGACACCAGGGTTCCCGGCTATGGCTACACCTTC
-	-	TRBV2	TRBJ2-7	CAGTSGTPSEEQYF	TGTGCCGGAACCTCCGGGACACCCTCCGAAGAGCAGTACTTC
TRBD1	-	TRBV19	TRBJ1-1	CASIQTGGLTEAFF	TGTGCCAGTATCCAAACAGGGGGCCTAACTGAAGCTTTCTTT
TRBD1	-	TRBV7-8	TRBJ2-7	CASSWDSNEQYF	TGTGCCAGCAGTTGGGACAGCAACGAGCAGTACTTC
-	-	TRBV6-5	TRBJ2-7	CASSYSDSYEQYF	TGTGCCAGCAGTTACTCCGACAGCTACGAGCAGTACTTC
TRBD1	-	TRBV9	TRBJ1-4	CASSANPGQGYEKLFF	TGTGCCAGCAGCGCAAATCCGGGACAGGGGTATGAAAAACTGTTTTTT
-	-	TRBV30	TRBJ1-1	CAWSATGPEAFF	TGTGCCTGGAGTGCTACAGGCCCTGAAGCTTTCTTT
-	-	TRBV5-4	TRBJ1-4	CASSSGQTTNEKLFF	TGTGCCAGCAGCTCCGGACAGACAACTAATGAAAAACTGTTTTTT
TRBD1	-	TRBV5-6	TRBJ2-7	CASSLDRVLLIGEQYF	TGTGCCAGCAGCCTGGACAGGGTTTTATTAATCGGCGAGCAGTACTTC
TRBD1	-	TRBV14	TRBJ1-3	CASSQFFYTGAGNTIYF	TGTGCCAGCAGCCAATTCTTCTATACAGGGGCCGGAAACACCATATATTTT
-	-	TRBV11-2	TRBJ1-2	CASSLEPGIFYGYTF	TGTGCCAGCAGCTTAGAACCCGGGATCTTCTATGGCTACACCTTC
TRBD2	-	TRBV5-4	TRBJ2-1	CASSYLAGGFLGEQFF	TGTGCCAGCAGCTACCTAGCGGGGGGGTTCTTAGGGGAGCAGTTCTTC
-	-	TRBV30	TRBJ1-1	CAWRPTAGTEAFF	TGTGCCTGGAGGCCAACAGCGGGCACTGAAGCTTTCTTT
-	-	TRBV6-1	TRBJ2-7	CASSPATQTYEQYF	TGTGCCAGCAGTCCCGCCACCCAGACCTACGAGCAGTACTTC
TRBD1	-	TRBV30	TRBJ1-5	CAWSVKQGNQPQHF	TGTGCCTGGAGTGTTAAACAGGGGAATCAGCCCCAGCATTTT
-	-	TRBV6-6	TRBJ2-2	CASSSSGELFF	TGTGCCAGCAGTTCTTCCGGGGAGCTGTTTTTT
TRBD1	-	TRBV30	TRBJ1-5	CAWSATGVHQPQHF	TGTGCCTGGAGTGCCACAGGGGTCCATCAGCCCCAGCATTTT
TRBD1	-	TRBV29-1	TRBJ2-1	CSVAPFDRGYNEQFF	TGCAGCGTTGCCCCCTTTGACAGGGGCTACAATGAGCAGTTCTTC
TRBD1	-	TRBV4-3	TRBJ2-7	CASSQDSTGGGEQYF	TGCGCCAGCAGCCAGGATTCGACAGGGGGAGGCGAGCAGTACTTC
-	once	TRBV23-1	TRBJ2-7	CASSRRGSYEQYF	TGCGCCAGCAGTCGCCGGGGATCCTACGAGCAGTACTTC
-	once	TRBV7-8	TRBJ2-7	CASSLTGQILYEQYF	TGTGCCAGCAGCTTAACAGGACAGATCCTTTACGAGCAGTACTTC
-	-	TRBV27	TRBJ2-7	CASSFGESYYEQYF	TGTGCCAGCAGTTTTGGAGAGTCCTACTACGAGCAGTACTTC
-	-	TRBV5-6	TRBJ1-3	CASSALTGRGNTIYF	TGTGCCAGCAGCGCCCTCACAGGGAGAGGAAACACCATATATTTT
-	-	TRBV7-2	TRBJ1-3	CASSSSTGHPSSGNTIYF	TGTGCCAGCAGTTCATCCACGGGACACCCAAGCTCTGGAAACACCATATATTTT
-	-	TRBV7-6	TRBJ2-3	CASSLTGADTQYF	TGTGCCAGCTCGCTTACGGGGGCAGATACGCAGTATTTT
TRBD2	-	TRBV19	TRBJ2-2	CASSRGRASTGELFF	TGTGCCAGTTCTCGCGGGAGGGCGAGCACCGGGGAGCTGTTTTTT
TRBD2	-	TRBV15	TRBJ2-3	CATSRDRSGGAGMQYF	TGTGCCACCAGCAGAGATAGGAGCGGGGGGGCCGGTATGCAGTATTTT
TRBD2	-	TRBV7-6	TRBJ2-5	CASTRSAGGGLETQYF	TGTGCCAGCACGCGTTCGGCGGGGGGCGGACTGGAGACCCAGTACTTC
-	-	TRBV7-9	TRBJ1-1	CASSLAGTSDTEAFF	TGTGCCAGCAGCTTGGCCGGGACATCGGACACTGAAGCTTTCTTT
TRBD2	-	TRBV7-6	TRBJ2-7	CASGGVHYEQYF	TGTGCCAGTGGGGGGGTGCACTACGAGCAGTACTTC
-	-	TRBV19	TRBJ1-2	CASSSPNAGKTNYGYTF	TGTGCCAGTAGTTCCCCCAATGCGGGAAAAACTAACTATGGCTACACCTTC
-	-	TRBV9	TRBJ1-6	CASSDEGEATYNSPLHF	TGTGCCAGCAGCGATGAGGGAGAGGCCACTTATAATTCACCCCTCCACTTT
TRBD1	-	TRBV6-4	TRBJ2-2	CASSPTGENTGELFF	TGTGCCAGCAGTCCCACAGGGGAAAACACCGGGGAGCTGTTTTTT
TRBD2	-	TRBV10-1	TRBJ2-1	CASNILAGGYNEQFF	TGCGCCAGCAACATACTAGCGGGAGGGTACAATGAGCAGTTCTTC
TRBD1	-	TRBV6-6	TRBJ1-1	CASSYSPGGTLEAFF	TGTGCCAGCAGTTACTCCCCAGGGGGAACCCTTGAAGCTTTCTTT
TRBD1	-	TRBV7-3	TRBJ1-1	CASSLGTVNTEAFF	TGTGCCAGCAGCTTAGGGACAGTGAACACTGAAGCTTTCTTT
TRBD1	-	TRBV29-1	TRBJ2-1	CSVVSWGRGFNEQFF	TGCAGCGTTGTATCTTGGGGCAGGGGGTTCAATGAGCAGTTCTTC
-	-	TRBV9	TRBJ2-3	CASSPRDLSTSTDTQYF	TGTGCCAGCAGCCCGAGGGACTTATCAACTAGCACAGATACGCAGTATTTT
-	-	TRBV7-9	TRBJ2-3	CASSLDSWRGDTQYF	TGTGCCAGCAGCTTAGATTCTTGGCGCGGAGATACGCAGTATTTT
TRBD1	-	TRBV5-4	TRBJ1-1	CASSSTGGWNTEAFF	TGTGCCAGCAGCTCCACAGGGGGCTGGAACACTGAAGCTTTCTTT
-	once	TRBV5-1	TRBJ1-2	CASSTGGEVYGYTF	TGCGCCAGCAGCACTGGCGGGGAAGTCTATGGCTACACCTTC